This passage covers 31 T cell receptor beta chains from one sample sequenced in a study of cytomegalovirus exposure and HLA in healthy donors. 13 Jbeta primers and 60 Vbeta primers were used for the PCR. Only in-frame clones appear in the TCRdb table, and some are missing; sequencing was by immunoSEQ multiplex PCR. The data contain 120,000 to 150,000 clones, around three quarters of them seen just once; the ten biggest clones take up roughly 6.2%. The material sequenced was PBMCs. Every receptor here comes from a middle-aged woman in good health and CMV-seropositive.

The chain employs TRBV2 and TRBJ2-1, with TRBD1 as a possible D gene (6 bases). Looked up from germline, CDR1 is SNHLY and CDR2 is FYNNEI. This CDR3 comprises 12 residues. The V end lost 6 bases, the J end lost 3 bases, and 6 bases lay between the germline ends. The CDR3 spells CASRDSYNEQFF. DNA of the CDR3: TGTGCCAGCAGGGACAGCTACAATGAGCAGTTCTTC. The entire variable domain, with the rest obtained from reference TRBV2 and TRBJ2-1, is as follows: EPEVTQTPSHQVTQMGQEVILRCVPISNHLYFYWYRQILGQKVEFLVSFYNNEISEKSEIFDDQFSVERPDGSNFTLKIRSTKLEDSAMYFCASRDSYNEQFFGPGTRLTVL.

This rearrangement joins TRBV15 to TRBJ2-3; a possible D gene is TRBD2 (6 bases). The germline V gene encodes CDR1 LNHNV and CDR2 YYDKDF (reference sequence). Trimming left V 9 bases short and J 3 bases short, with 13 bases between. The CDR3 extends over 13 amino acids. The CDR3 reads CATAGRVTDTQYF. The CDR3, as DNA: TGTGCCACTGCGGGACGTGTAACAGATACGCAGTATTTT.

CDR3 nucleotides: TGCGCCAGCAGCTCGGACTGGGGGGGGACCCAGTACTTC. This gives the protein CASSSDWGGTQYF. The V gene is TRBV5-1, the J gene TRBJ2-5; TRBD2 matches 7 bases. Germline CDR1 reads SGHRS; CDR2 reads YFSETQ. J was trimmed by 7 bases and V by 3 bases; bases with no gene match: 6. CDR3 length equals 13 residues. The full variable domain, in which reference TRBV5-1 and TRBJ2-5 provide the parts outside the CDR3, is KAGVTQTPRYLIKTRGQQVTLSCSPISGHRSVSWYQQTPGQGLQFLFEYFSETQRNKGNFPGRFSGRQFSNSRSEMNVSTLELGDSALYLCASSSDWGGTQYFGPGTRLLVL.

V and J are TRBV18 and TRBJ2-1, with TRBD2 identical over 7 bases. Trimming removed 2 bases from V and 0 bases from J; junction bases left unmatched: 7. This CDR3 spans 17 amino acids. CDR1 is KGHSH, CDR2 LQKENI, per germline. CDR3 bases: TGTGCCAGCTCACCATGGGAGGGGCGTATCTCCTACAATGAGCAGTTCTTC. Translating gives CASSPWEGRISYNEQFF.

The chain links TRBV28 to TRBJ2-1; TRBD2 matches at 7 bases. The CDR3 has 19 amino acids. Germline trimming cut 3 bases from V and 5 bases from J; bases unmatched to any gene: 19. Germline values: CDR1 MDHEN, CDR2 SYDVKM. DNA of the CDR3: TGTGCCAGCAGTTTCCCACGGGAATGGGGCGGGAGTGAAGACAATGAGCAGTTCTTC. It yields the protein CASSFPREWGGSEDNEQFF.

The chain combines TRBV20-1 with TRBJ2-1; no definite D call. This CDR3 has 11 amino acids. Trimming left V 5 bases short and J 7 bases short, with 9 bases between. Germline-derived CDR1 and CDR2 are DFQATT and SNEGSKA (reference sequence). CDR3 bases: TGCAGTGCTTTATGGCAGAATGAGCAGTTCTTC. It encodes CSALWQNEQFF.

Notes on this clone: The sample carries other DNA sequences with the same CDR3. The gene calls are TRBV5-1 and TRBJ2-6; 7 bases match TRBD1. The V gene end was trimmed by 9 bases and the J gene end by 0 bases; junction bases not matched to a gene: 3. The CDR3 has 14 amino acids. Germline lookup yields CDR1 SGHRS and CDR2 YFSETQ. The CDR3, as DNA: TGCGCCACGACAGGGAACTCTGGGGCCAACGTCCTGACTTTC. It codes for CATTGNSGANVLTF.

The chain is built from TRBV30 and TRBJ2-7; tentative D call: TRBD1 (5 bases). The CDR3 is 11 amino acids. CDR1 and CDR2 (germline): GTSNPN, SVGIG (reference sequence). V lost 1 base and J 4 bases, leaving 5 bases between the germline ends. This CDR3 reads CAWSEGYEQYF. For the CDR3, the DNA is TGTGCCTGGAGTGAGGGGTACGAGCAGTACTTC.

This clone came up a few times. This sequence joins TRBV11-3 and TRBJ2-1; 8 bases fit TRBD2. In germline, CDR1 is SGHNT, CDR2 YENEEA. The ends lost 1 base at V and 8 bases at J; junction bases unmatched: 10. The CDR3 is 16 residues long. The DNA of the CDR3 is TGTGCCAGCAGCTTAGGGGGGGGGACTAGTAAACATGAGCAGTTCTTC. Amino acid sequence: CASSLGGGTSKHEQFF.

The chain is built from TRBV2 and TRBJ1-5, with D tentatively TRBD1 (5 bases). Germline-derived CDR1 and CDR2 are SNHLY and FYNNEI. The CDR3 has 16 residues. Trimming left V 1 base short and J 0 bases short, with 10 bases between. The CDR3 DNA reads TGTGCCAGCAGTGAAGGGGGCAGATATAGCAATCAGCCCCAGCATTTT. Protein product: CASSEGGRYSNQPQHF.

This clone came up a few times. This rearrangement joins TRBV19 to TRBJ2-7, with TRBD2 matching over 8 bases. The germline gives CDR1 LNHDA, CDR2 SQIVND (reference sequence). With V trimmed by 5 bases and J by 2 bases, 8 bases remained unmatched. This CDR3 spans 15 amino acids. The CDR3 DNA follows: TGTGCCAGTAGTCTCCGGGGGGGGCCCACCTACGAGCAGTACTTC. It is translated as CASSLRGGPTYEQYF.

The chain recombines TRBV30 with TRBJ2-5, with 10 bases lining up with TRBD1. Germline CDR1 GTSNPN, CDR2 SVGIG (reference sequence). CDR3 size: 12 residues. The J segment lost 2 bases and the V segment lost 8 bases, leaving 2 bases of the junction unmatched. CDR3 nucleotide sequence: TGTGCCGGACAGGGGGGACAAGAGACCCAGTACTTC. The encoded protein is CAGQGGQETQYF.

The V call is TRBV7-2, the J call TRBJ2-2; 10 nucleotides line up with TRBD2. The germline CDR1 and CDR2 sequences are SGHTA and FQGNSA. J was trimmed by 5 bases and V by 4 bases; bases with no gene match: 7. This CDR3 region has 16 residues. The CDR3 sequence is CASSSPTSGFTGELFF. The CDR3 nucleotides read TGTGCCAGCAGCTCCCCGACTAGCGGGTTTACCGGGGAGCTGTTTTTT.

This chain joins TRBV6-4 and TRBJ2-3; 7 bases fit TRBD2. The V and J ends lost 3 bases and 7 bases, in that order; junction bases with no gene match: 4. Germline V CDR1 and CDR2: MRHNA, SNTAGT. The CDR3 consists of 13 residues. CDR3 amino acids: CASSEGEGYTQYF. CDR3 DNA sequence: TGTGCCAGCAGTGAGGGGGAGGGGTATACGCAGTATTTT.

This clone was recorded only once. J is TRBJ2-3 and V is TRBV10-3; tentatively, D is TRBD1 (6 bases). The CDR3 consists of 15 residues. V was trimmed by 4 bases and J by 0 bases, leaving 11 bases between them. The germline V gene has CDR1 ENHRY and CDR2 SYGVKD. CDR3 nucleotides: TGTGCCATCAGTGGGGGGCGTTTTAGCACAGATACGCAGTATTTT. Its protein is CAISGGRFSTDTQYF.

This sequence joins TRBV30 and TRBJ1-5, with D maybe TRBD1 (6 bases). In germline, CDR1 is GTSNPN, CDR2 SVGIG (reference sequence). This CDR3 is built from 15 residues. V was pared by 2 bases and J by 4 bases, with 15 bases between. CDR3 DNA sequence: TGTGCCTGGAGTCCTACCGGGACACAGAATCAGCCCCAGCATTTT. It is translated as CAWSPTGTQNQPQHF.

This chain uses TRBV7-2 with TRBJ2-7; 8 nucleotides match TRBD1. The CDR3 is made up of 15 amino acids. Trimming at V came to 4 bases and at J to 0 bases, leaving 5 bases not matched to a gene. Germline CDR1 SGHTA, CDR2 FQGNSA. The DNA of the CDR3 is TGTGCCAGCAGCTCCCCGGACAGGGCCTCCTACGAGCAGTACTTC. Translated, it gives CASSSPDRASYEQYF.

The chain combines TRBV6-1 with TRBJ2-3; D is possibly TRBD1 (6 bases). There are 14 residues in the CDR3. Looked up from germline, CDR1 is MNHNS and CDR2 is SASEGT. Between the trimmed V and J ends, which lost 7 bases and 3 bases, there was a span of 14 bases. The chain's CDR3 is CASTPTGLTDTQYF. CDR3 DNA: TGTGCCAGCACCCCGACAGGCTTGACAGATACGCAGTATTTT.

The J gene is TRBJ1-1, the V gene TRBV19; 8 bases are a match to TRBD1. Trimming took 6 bases from V and 1 from J; bases not matched to a gene: 7. The CDR3 is 15 amino acids. Per germline, CDR1 LNHDA and CDR2 SQIVND (reference sequence). The CDR3: CASSRTGNGNTEAFF. The CDR3, as DNA: TGTGCCAGTAGCAGGACAGGGAACGGGAACACTGAAGCTTTCTTT. Based on the CDR3 plus reference TRBV19 and TRBJ1-1, the full variable domain is DGGITQSPKYLFRKEGQNVTLSCEQNLNHDAMYWYRQDPGQGLRLIYYSQIVNDFQKGDIAEGYSVSREKKESFPLTVTSAQKNPTAFYLCASSRTGNGNTEAFFGQGTRLTVV.

V usage is TRBV19 and J usage is TRBJ2-7; 9 bases line up with TRBD1. Trimming cost V 2 bases and J 2 bases; bases outside gene matches: 4. CDR1 is LNHDA and CDR2 is SQIVND in the germline V gene (reference sequence). The CDR3 consists of 15 residues. The CDR3 nucleotides are TGTGCCAGTAGTATAAGGGGACAGGGACCCTACGAGCAGTACTTC. Protein sequence: CASSIRGQGPYEQYF.

The rearrangement links TRBV10-3 to TRBJ1-1; no firm D call. The CDR3 is made up of 14 amino acids. The germline V gene encodes CDR1 ENHRY and CDR2 SYGVKD. V lost 1 base, J lost 3 bases, and 9 bases lay in between. CDR3 sequence (DNA): TGTGCCATCAGTGAGTTACAGTCCCACACTGAAGCTTTCTTT. It yields the protein CAISELQSHTEAFF.

The V gene is TRBV2, the J gene TRBJ1-4; D is uncertain. Looked up from germline, CDR1 is SNHLY and CDR2 is FYNNEI. The CDR3 length is 11 residues. Trimming pared 7 bases from V and 5 bases from J, leaving 5 bases between. For the CDR3, the DNA is TGTGCCAGCAAGAGAAATGAAAAACTGTTTTTT. It translates to CASKRNEKLFF. Combining the CDR3 with reference TRBV2 and TRBJ1-4 gives the whole variable domain EPEVTQTPSHQVTQMGQEVILRCVPISNHLYFYWYRQILGQKVEFLVSFYNNEISEKSEIFDDQFSVERPDGSNFTLKIRSTKLEDSAMYFCASKRNEKLFFGSGTQLSVL.

The chain couples TRBV7-9 to TRBJ1-3; 8 nucleotides line up with TRBD1. CDR1 is SEHNR and CDR2 is FQNEAQ in the germline V gene (reference sequence). V was clipped by 5 bases and J by 2 bases; unmatched bases: 8. The CDR3 is 16 residues long. The CDR3 bases are TGTGCCAGCAGCCCAAGACAGGGGAAAACTGGAAACACCATATATTTT. It codes for CASSPRQGKTGNTIYF.

V gene TRBV10-1 combines with J gene TRBJ1-2, with 9 nucleotides matching TRBD1. Germline V CDR1 and CDR2: WNHNN, SYGVQD (reference sequence). The V gene end was trimmed by 6 bases and the J gene end by 7 bases; junction bases not matched to a gene: 6. The CDR3 totals 13 residues. The CDR3 DNA reads as TGCGCCAGCAGCAAAGGACAGGGGAGTGGCTACACCTTC. This encodes CASSKGQGSGYTF.

This clone was detected a few times. This chain joins TRBV18 and TRBJ1-1, with D tentatively TRBD1 (6 bases). Germline assignment: CDR1 KGHSH and CDR2 LQKENI. The CDR3 is 17 residues long. Trimming took off 3 bases at V and 0 bases at J, with 17 bases between the two ends. The CDR3 is CASSPFTGKGVNTEAFF. CDR3 bases: TGTGCCAGCTCACCCTTCACAGGGAAAGGGGTGAACACTGAAGCTTTCTTT.

The rearrangement uses TRBV10-3 and TRBJ2-5; D gene ambiguous. This CDR3 is 14 amino acids long. Germline loops: CDR1 ENHRY, CDR2 SYGVKD. V lost 6 bases to trimming and J lost 4 bases, with 15 bases between them. As DNA, the CDR3 is TGTGCCATCAGCGAACCCCTCAACGGAGAGACCCAGTACTTC. This sequence encodes CAISEPLNGETQYF.

The J gene is TRBJ1-1, the V gene TRBV5-1; perhaps TRBD1 as D (5 bases). There are 16 residues in the CDR3. V was shortened by 3 bases and J by 0 bases, with 15 bases between the two germline ends. Germline assignment: CDR1 SGHRS and CDR2 YFSETQ. The CDR3 loop reads CASSSGHEILNTEAFF. For the CDR3, the DNA is TGCGCCAGCAGCTCTGGACATGAGATATTGAACACTGAAGCTTTCTTT.

This rearrangement joins TRBV6-4 to TRBJ2-1; 11 positions match TRBD1. This CDR3 comprises 14 residues. The J segment lost 6 bases and the V segment lost 5 bases, leaving 3 bases of the junction unmatched. Germline V gene sequence: CDR1 MRHNA, CDR2 SNTAGT. The CDR3 nucleotides read TGTGCCAGCAGTCTCGGACAGGGGGCCAATGAGCAGTTCTTC. It yields the protein CASSLGQGANEQFF.

V gene TRBV28 combines with J gene TRBJ2-5; 10 bases are shared with TRBD2. V trimming: 4 bases; J trimming: 2 bases; junction bases outside the gene matches: 4. In germline, CDR1 is MDHEN, CDR2 SYDVKM. This CDR3 comprises 15 residues. Here the CDR3 reads CASSSSGSGQETQYF. The CDR3 coding sequence is TGTGCCAGCAGTTCTAGCGGGAGCGGTCAAGAGACCCAGTACTTC. The whole variable domain, remainder taken from reference TRBV28 and TRBJ2-5, is DVKVTQSSRYLVKRTGEKVFLECVQDMDHENMFWYRQDPGLGLRLIYFSYDVKMKEKGDIPEGYSVSREKKERFSLILESASTNQTSMYLCASSSSGSGQETQYFGPGTRLLVL.

The genes are TRBV5-1 and TRBJ1-1; TRBD1 matches 7 bases. V was clipped by 0 bases and J by 4 bases; unmatched bases: 3. CDR3 length equals 14 residues. Germline V lookup: CDR1 SGHRS, CDR2 YFSETQ. DNA for the CDR3: TGCGCCAGCAGCTTGGAGGGGACAGCCACTGAAGCTTTCTTT. Translating gives CASSLEGTATEAFF.

This clone was seen a single time. Its ends do not fully match the called genes, so a read error is possible. The chain is built from TRBV7-7 and TRBJ2-1; tentative D call: TRBD2 (6 bases). The CDR3 is 13 amino acids. CDR1 and CDR2 (germline): SSHAT, FNYEAQ (reference sequence). The CDR3 protein is CASSSGLDNEQFF. The CDR3 coding sequence is TGTGCTAGCAGCTCGGGACTTGACAATGAGCAGTTCTTC.